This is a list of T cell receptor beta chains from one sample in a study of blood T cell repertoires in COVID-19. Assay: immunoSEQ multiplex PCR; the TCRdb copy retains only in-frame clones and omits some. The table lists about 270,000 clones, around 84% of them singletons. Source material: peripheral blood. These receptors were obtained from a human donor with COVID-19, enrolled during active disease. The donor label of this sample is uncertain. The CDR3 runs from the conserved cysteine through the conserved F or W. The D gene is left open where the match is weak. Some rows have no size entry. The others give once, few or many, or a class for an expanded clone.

CASSLPGRIYNEQFF TGTGCCAGCAGTTTACCCGGGAGAATTTACAATGAGCAGTTCTTC TRBJ2-1 TRBV28 - -
CASSHNFQGAREAGELFF TGCGCCAGCAGCCACAACTTCCAGGGGGCCCGGGAAGCCGGGGAGCTGTTTTTT TRBJ2-2 TRBV5-1 - TRBD1
CASRSWTGGADYGYTF TGTGCAAGTCGCTCTTGGACAGGGGGGGCCGACTATGGCTACACCTTC TRBJ1-2 TRBV12-2 - -
CASSQDREAYGYTF TGCGCCAGCAGCCAGGACAGGGAGGCCTATGGCTACACCTTC TRBJ1-2 TRBV4-1 - TRBD1
CASWRSFYEQYF TGTGCCAGTTGGAGGAGTTTTTACGAGCAGTACTTC TRBJ2-7 TRBV28 - -
CASSSQMNTEAFF TGCGCCAGCAGCTCCCAAATGAACACTGAAGCTTTCTTT TRBJ1-1 TRBV5-1 - -
CASSLFSRRAAYGYTF TGTGCCAGCAGTTTATTCAGTCGGAGGGCAGCCTATGGCTACACCTTC TRBJ1-2 TRBV28 once -
CASSFEGGGYNEQFF TGTGCCAGCAGCTTCGAGGGAGGAGGGTACAATGAGCAGTTCTTC TRBJ2-1 TRBV7-9 - -
CAWETGTGGGDEQFF TGTGCCTGGGAAACCGGGACAGGGGGGGGCGATGAGCAGTTCTTC TRBJ2-1 TRBV30 - TRBD1
CASSWAASYEQYF TGTGCCAGCAGTTGGGCAGCCTCGTACGAGCAGTACTTC TRBJ2-7 TRBV28 - -
CASSLQVTMNTEAFF TGTGCCAGCAGCTTGCAGGTCACAATGAACACTGAAGCTTTCTTT TRBJ1-1 TRBV5-6 - -
CASSPQGAGNTGELFF TGTGCCAGCTCACCACAGGGGGCCGGGAACACCGGGGAGCTGTTTTTT TRBJ2-2 TRBV18 - TRBD1
CASSSGSGFGELFF TGTGCCAGTAGTAGCGGGAGTGGGTTCGGGGAGCTGTTTTTT TRBJ2-2 TRBV19 - TRBD2
CACTGGSHEQYF TGTGCGTGCACAGGGGGGTCCCACGAGCAGTACTTC TRBJ2-7 TRBV6-6 - TRBD1
CASSSPRGGQFF TGTGCCAGCAGTTCACCCCGCGGGGGGCAGTTCTTC TRBJ2-1 TRBV12-3/TRBV12-4 - TRBD2
CASSLVDRGSGNTIYF TGTGCCAGCAGCTTGGTAGACAGGGGATCTGGAAACACCATATATTTT TRBJ1-3 TRBV5-4 - TRBD1
CASSPGGLHTDTQYF TGTGCCAGCAGCCCGGGGGGGTTACACACAGATACGCAGTATTTT TRBJ2-3 TRBV3-1/TRBV3-2 - TRBD2
CASSRTSAQRNEQFF TGTGCCAGCTCCCGAACTAGCGCCCAGAGAAATGAGCAGTTCTTC TRBJ2-1 TRBV18 few TRBD2
CASSRVPPYNEQFF TGTGCCAGCAGCCGAGTACCTCCCTACAATGAGCAGTTCTTC TRBJ2-1 TRBV9 - -
CASSQAPTGTDTQYF TGTGCCAGCAGCCAAGCGCCGACAGGGACAGATACGCAGTATTTT TRBJ2-3 TRBV3-1/TRBV3-2 - TRBD1
CSAALRTGGGHEQFF TGCAGCGCTGCACTGAGGACAGGCGGTGGACATGAGCAGTTCTTC TRBJ2-1 TRBV29-1 - TRBD1
CASTPSGQAYEQYF TGCGCCAGCACGCCCAGCGGACAGGCCTACGAGCAGTACTTC TRBJ2-7 TRBV5-1 - TRBD1
CAGGSNQPQHF TGTGCCGGGGGGAGCAATCAGCCCCAGCATTTT TRBJ1-5 TRBV10-3 - -
CASLPRGDGANVLTF TGTGCCAGTCTACCCAGGGGAGATGGGGCCAACGTCCTGACTTTC TRBJ2-6 TRBV6-5 few -
CASRQQGPNEKLFF TGTGCCAGCAGGCAACAGGGTCCTAATGAAAAACTGTTTTTT TRBJ1-4 TRBV27 - -
CASSPTSGRGTDTQYF TGTGCCAGCAGCCCAACTAGCGGGAGAGGTACAGATACGCAGTATTTT TRBJ2-3 TRBV13 - TRBD2
CASLWTKATDTQYF TGTGCCAGCCTCTGGACTAAGGCAACGGATACGCAGTATTTT TRBJ2-3 TRBV2 - -
CASSSGQGSNEKLFF TGCGCCAGCAGCTCCGGACAGGGCTCTAATGAAAAACTGTTTTTT TRBJ1-4 TRBV5-1 - TRBD1
CASNLSGTGAYNEQFF TGTGCCAGCAATCTCTCCGGGACAGGGGCATACAATGAGCAGTTCTTC TRBJ2-1 TRBV27 - TRBD1
CASSLRTSGRVPPYNEQFF TGTGCCAGCAGCTTACGGACTAGCGGGAGGGTCCCCCCCTACAATGAGCAGTTCTTC TRBJ2-1 TRBV7-3 - TRBD2
CASSWTSGGTDTQYF TGTGCCAGCAGTTGGACTAGCGGGGGCACAGATACGCAGTATTTT TRBJ2-3 TRBV2 - TRBD2
CASSLSQYTGELFF TGCGCCAGCAGCTTGAGCCAATACACCGGGGAGCTGTTTTTT TRBJ2-2 TRBV5-1 - -
CASSLTSGLSTEAFF TGTGCCAGCAGCTTAACTTCAGGGTTGAGCACTGAAGCTTTCTTT TRBJ1-1 TRBV7-3 - -
CASSQPRIGANYGYTF TGTGCCAGCAGCCAACCCCGGATCGGAGCTAACTATGGCTACACCTTC TRBJ1-2 TRBV28 once -
CASSPLSNEQFF TGTGCCAGCAGTCCCCTTAGCAATGAGCAGTTCTTC TRBJ2-1 TRBV12-3/TRBV12-4 - -
CASSQTPTGAAYEQYF TGCGCCAGCAGCCAGACTCCGACAGGGGCCGCCTACGAGCAGTACTTC TRBJ2-7 TRBV5-1 - TRBD1
CASSLATTSGEETQYF TGTGCCAGCAGCTTAGCTACGACTAGCGGGGAAGAGACCCAGTACTTC TRBJ2-5 TRBV7-9 - TRBD2
CAGHRGSGSPLHF TGTGCCGGACACAGGGGTTCTGGGTCACCCCTCCACTTT TRBJ1-6 TRBV30 - TRBD1
CAWSLGSGIYNEQFF TGTGCCTGGAGTTTGGGGAGTGGAATTTACAATGAGCAGTTCTTC TRBJ2-1 TRBV30 - -
CASSSRTGGTEAFF TGTGCCAGCAGCTCCCGGACAGGGGGCACTGAAGCTTTCTTT TRBJ1-1 TRBV7-2 - TRBD1
CASSATGQTNYGYTF TGTGCCAGCAGCGCAACGGGACAGACTAACTATGGCTACACCTTC TRBJ1-2 TRBV9 few TRBD1
CASSSISGSYNEQFF TGTGCCAGTAGTTCGATAAGCGGGAGCTACAATGAGCAGTTCTTC TRBJ2-1 TRBV19 - TRBD2
CASSTSGTGHTEQFF TGCGCCAGCAGCACTTCCGGGACAGGGCACACTGAGCAGTTCTTC TRBJ2-1 TRBV5-1 - TRBD1
CASSSLLDRANSPLHF TGTGCCAGCAGTTCCCTCCTGGACAGGGCTAATTCACCCCTCCACTTT TRBJ1-6 TRBV6-2/TRBV6-3 - TRBD1
CASSFTTQETQYF TGTGCCAGTAGTTTCACTACACAAGAGACCCAGTACTTC TRBJ2-5 TRBV19 - -
CSVLQGLATNEKLFF TGCAGCGTTTTACAGGGGCTTGCAACTAATGAAAAACTGTTTTTT TRBJ1-4 TRBV29-1 - TRBD1
CASRGTDSNQPQHF TGTGCCAGTAGGGGGACAGATAGCAATCAGCCCCAGCATTTT TRBJ1-5 TRBV19 - TRBD1
CASSPAVRGQGLIRINTEAFF TGTGCCAGCAGCCCCGCGGTCAGGGGGCAAGGGCTAATCCGAATCAACACTGAAGCTTTCTTT TRBJ1-1 TRBV4-2 few TRBD1
CASSLDSMNTEAFF TGCGCCAGCAGCCTAGACAGTATGAACACTGAAGCTTTCTTT TRBJ1-1 TRBV5-1 - -
CASSLTGARAFF TGTGCCAGCAGCTTAACTGGGGCGCGCGCTTTCTTT TRBJ1-1 TRBV7-2 - -
CAYHRRGTEAFF TGTGCCTATCACAGGAGGGGCACTGAAGCTTTCTTT TRBJ1-1 TRBV28 - -
CASSLVLGNTEAFF TGTGCCAGCAGCTTAGTGCTAGGAAACACTGAAGCTTTCTTT TRBJ1-1 TRBV11-2 once -
CASSDSGREETQYF TGTGCCAGCAGTGACTCGGGCCGAGAGGAGACCCAGTACTTC TRBJ2-5 TRBV6-5 - -